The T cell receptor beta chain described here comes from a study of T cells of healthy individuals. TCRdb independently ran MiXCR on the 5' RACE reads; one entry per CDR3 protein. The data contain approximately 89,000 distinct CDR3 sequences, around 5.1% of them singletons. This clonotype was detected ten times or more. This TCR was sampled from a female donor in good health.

CDR3 coding DNA: TGTGCCAGCAGTGATTTTTTGGGAACCCCCCTCAGCACAGATACGCAGTATTTT. This translates into CASSDFLGTPLSTDTQYF. The J gene is TRBJ2-3, the V gene TRBV2, with unresolved D. Trimming stripped 3 bases from V and 0 bases from J, with 19 bases between. The CDR3 runs 18 residues. Germline assignment: CDR1 SNHLY and CDR2 FYNNEI.